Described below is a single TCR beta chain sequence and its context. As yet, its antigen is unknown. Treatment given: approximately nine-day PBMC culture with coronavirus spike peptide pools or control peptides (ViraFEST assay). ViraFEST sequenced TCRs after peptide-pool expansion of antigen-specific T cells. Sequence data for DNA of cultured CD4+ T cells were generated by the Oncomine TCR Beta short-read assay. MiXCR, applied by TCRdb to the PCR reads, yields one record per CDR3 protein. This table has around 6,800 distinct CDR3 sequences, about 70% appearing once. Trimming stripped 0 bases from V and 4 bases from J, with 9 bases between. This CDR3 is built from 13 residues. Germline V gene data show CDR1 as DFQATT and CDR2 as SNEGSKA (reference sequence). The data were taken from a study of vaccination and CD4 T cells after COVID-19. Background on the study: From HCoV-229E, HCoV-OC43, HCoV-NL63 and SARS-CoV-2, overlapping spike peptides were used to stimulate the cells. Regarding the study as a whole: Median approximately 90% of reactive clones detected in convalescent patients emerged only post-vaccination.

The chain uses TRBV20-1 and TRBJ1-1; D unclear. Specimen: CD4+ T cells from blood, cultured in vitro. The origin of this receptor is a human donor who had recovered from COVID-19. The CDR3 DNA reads TGCAGTGCTAGAGAGCCAGGAATCACTGAAGCTTTCTTT. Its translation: CSAREPGITEAFF.